Given below is one T cell receptor (beta chain) in context. No cognate antigen has been identified for it. Qualities for individual bases were not recorded, and no much larger clone is one base off. The CDR1 and CDR2 encoded by the germline V gene are MGHRA and YSYEKL. Trimming leaves V shorter by 1 base and J shorter by 4 bases, with the junction holding 4 bases beyond the gene matches. Reading from cysteine to phenylalanine, the CDR3 counts 15 amino acids. Only the CDR3 portion is preserved as DNA: 45 bases, with reading frame beginning at the first base. Each collaborating institution followed its own protocols to collect whole blood in K2EDTA tubes. Collaborator samples were shipped for TCRbeta analysis as frozen whole blood, isolated PBMCs, or DNA extracted from either sample type. The data belong to a study of blood T cell repertoires in COVID-19 (dated by TCRdb to the early 2020s). Broadly, across the study: Collaborator samples came from the United States, Italy and Spain and covered acute and convalescent phases of COVID-19. The material from the prospective study consisted of cDNA or gDNA derived from T cells, B-cell-depleted T cells, or PBMCs. The dataset comprised deeply sampled blood TCRbeta repertoires from subjects exposed to, actively infected with, or recovered from COVID-19. The repertoires were released in a freely available public database intended as a resource for research on the immune response to SARS-CoV-2. Samples were obtained from the ongoing ImmuneRACE study (first 160 participants) and from over 1,000 subjects provided by 6 global collaborators. A de-identified subject ID, COVID-19 status, age in years and sex were almost always included in the sample metadata. Where HLA class I and class II types were available, the types were taken from metadata supplied by the sample provider, not from assay-based typing.

The immunoSEQ Assay, a bias-controlled multiplex PCR, was used to amplify TCRbeta CDR3 regions from genomic DNA. On the study's bioinformatics: Within the assay, amplification of reference gene primers was used to estimate how many nucleated cells each sample contained. Sequence reads were collapsed and filtered to measure the absolute abundance of every unique TCRbeta CDR3 rearrangement. For each sample, productive Simpson clonality was calculated by taking the square root of Simpson's diversity index across productive rearrangements. The immuneACCESS repertoire file appears here via TCRdb, limited to in-frame rearrangements. These files lack a portion of the clones; in checked studies, under half of the deficit traces to unresolved V genes, and the cause of the others is not known. V, J and clone size reflect that table, while D and trimming were determined from the DNA. In all, the sample holds fewer than 250,000 clones, and roughly nine tenths of those were seen once. The ten biggest clones cover approximately 1.1% of the sample.

The research as a whole found: Clinical and demographic metadata were provided uncurated, with the amount varying by source and participant.

Sequencing used peripheral blood. This clonotype originated in a man under 40 with acute or convalescent COVID-19. The receptor chain draws on TRBV4-1 and TRBJ1-3; 7 central bases correspond to TRBD1. The DNA reads TGCGCCAGCAGCCAAGCAGGGGGTCGGGGAAACACCATATATTTT. This encodes CASSQAGGRGNTIYF.